The present entry profiles one T cell receptor (beta chain) with its context. This specimen belongs to a study of blood T cell repertoires in COVID-19. About the research overall: Samples representing acute and convalescent COVID-19 were sourced from the United States, Italy and Spain. In each case, the material was cDNA or gDNA derived from T cells, B-cell-depleted T cells, or PBMCs.

Per the original data handling: Using reference gene primer amplification, nucleated cell counts were estimated. Only in-frame clones appear in the TCRdb table, and some are missing; sequencing was by immunoSEQ multiplex PCR. That table gives V, J and clone size, and the DNA gave D and trimming. The data hold fewer than 350,000 clones, with under 90% observed a single time. Material: peripheral blood. The receptor was isolated from an older woman with active or convalescent COVID-19.

CDR3 amino acids: CASSRSKGTGDNEKLFF. The CDR3, as DNA: TGTGCCAGCAGCCGCAGTAAAGGGACGGGGGATAATGAAAAACTGTTTTTT. This chain joins TRBV5-4 and TRBJ1-4, with D tentatively TRBD1 (5 bases). This CDR3 contains 17 residues. V dropped 4 bases and J dropped 4 bases, with 20 bases sitting between them. CDR1 SGHNT and CDR2 YYREEE come from the germline V gene (reference sequence).